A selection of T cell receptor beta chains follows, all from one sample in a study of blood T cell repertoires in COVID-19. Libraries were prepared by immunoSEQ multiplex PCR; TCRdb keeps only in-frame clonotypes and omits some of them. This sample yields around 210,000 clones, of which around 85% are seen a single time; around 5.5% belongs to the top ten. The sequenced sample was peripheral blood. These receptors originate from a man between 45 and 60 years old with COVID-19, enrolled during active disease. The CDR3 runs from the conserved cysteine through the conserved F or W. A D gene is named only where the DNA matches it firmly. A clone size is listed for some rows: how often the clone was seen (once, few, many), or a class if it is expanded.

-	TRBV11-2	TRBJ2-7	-	TGTGCCAGCAGCTTAGAGGGGCAGGTTTCCTTCGAGCAGTACTTC	CASSLEGQVSFEQYF
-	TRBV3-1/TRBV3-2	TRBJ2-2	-	TGTGCCAGCAGCCAAGATCCTAGGGGCTACGGGGAGCTGTTTTTT	CASSQDPRGYGELFF
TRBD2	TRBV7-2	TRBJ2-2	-	TGTGCCAGCAGCCCGCGGGGGACCACCGGGGAGCTGTTTTTT	CASSPRGTTGELFF
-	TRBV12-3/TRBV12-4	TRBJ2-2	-	TGTGCCACCACATATAGGGGCTCTGGGGAGCTGTTTTTT	CATTYRGSGELFF
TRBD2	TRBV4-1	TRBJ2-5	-	TGCGCCAGCAGCCAAACAAGCGGGGGGGCGGAAGAGACCCAGTACTTC	CASSQTSGGAEETQYF
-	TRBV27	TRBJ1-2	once	TGTGCCAGCAGCTCTATATCCCGGGATGGCTACACCTTC	CASSSISRDGYTF
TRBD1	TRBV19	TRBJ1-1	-	TGTGCCAGTAGTATTGACAGGGGGAGGACTGAAGCTTTCTTT	CASSIDRGRTEAFF
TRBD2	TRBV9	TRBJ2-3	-	TGTGCCAGCAGCGTAACTAGCGGGGGGGCAGGCACAGATACGCAGTATTTT	CASSVTSGGAGTDTQYF
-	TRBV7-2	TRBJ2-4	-	TGTGCCAGCAGCTTAGGAGGTCTAGCCAAAAACATTCAGTACTTC	CASSLGGLAKNIQYF
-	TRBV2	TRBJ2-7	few	TGTGCCAGCAGTGGTCGACGGAGCTCCTACGAGCAGTACTTC	CASSGRRSSYEQYF